Listed below are T cell receptor beta chains from one sample, sequenced in a study of T cell responses to AZD1222 COVID-19 vaccine. Using immunoSEQ multiplex PCR, the repertoire was profiled, and TCRdb retains in-frame clones only, with some absent. The sample records roughly 130,000 clones, 75% to 95% being singletons. The material was peripheral blood, obtained on day 0 of AZD1222 vaccination. The origin of the receptors is an adult in good health. CDR3s include the opening cysteine and the closing phenylalanine or tryptophan. Fields, in order: V gene, clone size, J gene, D gene, CDR3 DNA, CDR3 protein. The D gene is left open where the match is weak. Only part of the rows carry a size: once, few, many, or a class if the clone is expanded.

>TRBV19|.|TRBJ1-1|TRBD1
TGTGCCAGTAGTACAGGGGGTATCGCGAGCACTGAAGCTTTCTTT
CASSTGGIASTEAFF
>TRBV21-1|.|TRBJ2-6|.
TGTGCCAGCCTGGGACCGAACTCTGGGGCCAACGTCCTGACTTTC
CASLGPNSGANVLTF
>TRBV7-3|.|TRBJ2-5|.
TGTGCCAGCAGCTCAGTGGGGGCGCAGACCCAGTACTTC
CASSSVGAQTQYF
>TRBV6-2/TRBV6-3|few|TRBJ2-3|TRBD1
TGTGCCAGCAGTTGGACAGGAGGTAGAGCTAGCACAGATACGCAGTATTTT
CASSWTGGRASTDTQYF
>TRBV2|.|TRBJ1-5|.
TGTGCCAGCACGGTCGGGGGACGTCAGCCCCAGCATTTT
CASTVGGRQPQHF
>TRBV13|.|TRBJ1-2|.
TGTGCCAGCAGCTTATCCGGAACGGGTGGCTACACCTTC
CASSLSGTGGYTF
>TRBV7-9|.|TRBJ1-3|.
TGTGCCAGCAGCTTAGAACAGGTGCTCTCTGGAAACACCATATATTTT
CASSLEQVLSGNTIYF
>TRBV7-2|many|TRBJ1-6|TRBD1
TGTGCCAGCAGTCATACAACAGGGGGCGGTTCACCCCTCCACTTT
CASSHTTGGGSPLHF
>TRBV3-1/TRBV3-2|.|TRBJ2-3|TRBD2
TGTGCCAGCAGCCAGGGGACTAGCAGCACAGATACGCAGTATTTT
CASSQGTSSTDTQYF
>TRBV10-2|.|TRBJ1-1|TRBD1
TGCGCCAGCAGTACCACAGGGGGCGAGACTGAAGCTTTCTTT
CASSTTGGETEAFF
>TRBV5-4|.|TRBJ2-1|.
TGTGCCAGCAGCTTGGCCAGTGAGCAGTTCTTC
CASSLASEQFF